The 6 T cell receptor beta chains below come from one sample, sequenced in a study of regulatory T cells in long-lasting Graves disease. Arm-PCR of CDR3 regions with iRepertoire HTBI primers generated TCR beta libraries. TCRdb re-called the multiplex PCR reads through MiXCR, storing one row per CDR3 protein. Among 300,000 to 500,000 distinct CDR3 sequences listed, around 21% were seen once. The time point denotes: persistent/refractory GD, antithyroid drugs over 5 years with positive TRAb. Scientists built the TCR library using RNA that was extracted from PBMCs. The sequenced sample was peripheral blood mononuclear cells (PBMCs), obtained when the disease was refractory, from a patient treated with antithyroid drugs. These receptors were collected from a female donor with Graves disease.

Comments on this clonotype: This could be a read error, since a much larger clone is one nucleotide away. The J gene is TRBJ1-1, the V gene TRBV5-1; D not resolved. The CDR3 extends over 13 amino acids. Trimming removed 4 bases from V and 7 bases from J, with 14 bases in between. The germline gives CDR1 SGHRS, CDR2 YFSETQ. CDR3 bases: TGCGCCAGCAGCCCATACGCCGGGGTTGAAGCTTTCTTT. As protein: CASSPYAGVEAFF.

Written as DNA, the CDR3 is TGTGCCAGCCGGGATTGGACTAGCGCAACAGATACGCAGTATTTT. Translation: CASRDWTSATDTQYF. The J gene is TRBJ2-3, the V gene TRBV6-1; the match to TRBD2 covers 9 bases. The germline CDR1 and CDR2 sequences are MNHNS and SASEGT. The CDR3 is 15 residues long. The V gene end was trimmed by 8 bases and the J gene end by 3 bases; junction bases not matched to a gene: 9.

This chain uses TRBV5-1 with TRBJ2-7, with D possibly being TRBD1 (6 bases). The germline V gene has CDR1 SGHRS and CDR2 YFSETQ. This CDR3 comprises 13 residues. The germline V and J ends were trimmed by 7 bases and 6 bases, with 17 bases remaining between them. CDR3 loop: CASSGTGLGEQYF. The CDR3 DNA sequence: TGCGCCAGCTCAGGAACAGGGTTGGGCGAGCAGTACTTC.

This clonotype was counted at least ten times. This rearrangement joins TRBV30 to TRBJ2-5; 8 bases align to TRBD1. The CDR3 contains 12 residues. The germline V gene has CDR1 GTSNPN and CDR2 SVGIG (reference sequence). CDR3 bases: TGTGCTCTGAGACAGGGGCCAGAGACCCAGTACTTC. The encoded protein is CALRQGPETQYF.

The chain combines TRBV9 with TRBJ1-1; D not resolved. The length of the CDR3 is 13 residues. The germline gives CDR1 SGDLS, CDR2 YYNGEE. Deletions cut 2 bases from V and 4 bases from J, with 9 bases between. Written as DNA, the CDR3 is TGTGCCAGCAGCGTGGGGAGGACCACTGAAGCTTTCTTT. Residues: CASSVGRTTEAFF.

The chain couples TRBV6-5 to TRBJ2-7; D is perhaps TRBD1 (5 bases). Germline CDR1 is MNHEY and CDR2 is SVGAGI. Deletions cut 3 bases from V and 2 bases from J, with 14 bases between. This CDR3 spans 15 amino acids. CDR3 residues: CASSYTETETYEQYF. The CDR3 nucleotides read TGTGCCAGCAGTTATACGGAGACAGAGACCTACGAGCAGTACTTC.